The 31 T cell receptor beta chains presented below share a single source sample, sequenced in a study of blood T cell repertoires in COVID-19. Clones were read by immunoSEQ multiplex PCR, and TCRdb kept only the in-frame ones, dropping some. The sample lists approximately 170,000 clones; 85% were seen once. The sample consisted of peripheral blood. These receptors all come from a woman older than 75 with COVID-19, enrolled during active disease.

The chain employs TRBV12-5 and TRBJ2-3; 9 bases fit TRBD2. CDR1 is LGHNT, CDR2 FRNRAP, per germline. V shed 1 base, J shed 1 base, and the junction held 3 bases outside the gene matches. The length of the CDR3 is 16 residues. This CDR3 is CASGLAGLAGTDTQYF. CDR3 DNA sequence: TGTGCTAGTGGTTTGGCGGGACTAGCAGGCACAGATACGCAGTATTTT. Variable domain in full (rest from reference TRBV12-5 and TRBJ2-3): DARVTQTPRHKVTEMGQEVTMRCQPILGHNTVFWYRQTMMQGLELLAYFRNRAPLDDSGMPKDRFSAEMPDATLATLKIQPSEPRDSAVYFCASGLAGLAGTDTQYFGPGTRLTVL.

The chain joins TRBV24-1 to TRBJ2-3; 7 bases line up with TRBD2. The CDR3 totals 14 residues. Unmatched junction bases numbered 7, after V lost 9 bases and J lost 2 bases. Germline V CDR1 and CDR2: KGHDR, SFDVKD. This CDR3 is CATEAGAPTDTQYF. The CDR3 nucleotides read TGTGCCACCGAGGCGGGAGCTCCCACAGATACGCAGTATTTT.

The chain has TRBV12-2 and TRBJ2-7; whether TRBD1, the table's D call, matches the DNA was not checked. TRBV12-2 is deemed a pseudogene. CDR3 size: 13 residues. CDR3 DNA: TGTGCAAGTCGCACCGACAGGGGACACGAGCAGTACTTC. Translating gives CASRTDRGHEQYF.

The chain joins TRBV4-2 to TRBJ2-3, with D hard to call. Germline V gene sequence: CDR1 LGHNA, CDR2 YNFKEQ. V shed 1 base and J shed 4 bases, with 18 bases lying between them. The CDR3 is 17 residues long. The CDR3 DNA reads TGTGCCAGCAGCCAAGGCCTTGGGCTGTTGGTACCAGATACGCAGTATTTT. Translated: CASSQGLGLLVPDTQYF.

The J gene is TRBJ2-1, the V gene TRBV27, with D possibly matching TRBD1 (6 bases). The V gene lost 2 bases and the J gene lost 7 bases, with 18 bases spanning the gap. CDR3 length: 16 amino acids. Germline V gene sequence: CDR1 MNHEY, CDR2 SMNVEV (reference sequence). The CDR3 DNA reads TGTGCCAGCAGTTTAGGGGGTGGGGACAAGGGGAATGAGCAGTTCTTC. This translates into CASSLGGGDKGNEQFF.

The chain carries TRBV18 and TRBJ2-1; TRBD2 matches 7 bases. This CDR3 contains 12 residues. The germline V gene encodes CDR1 KGHSH and CDR2 LQKENI. V was pared by 3 bases and J by 10 bases, with 3 bases of the junction left unmatched. The CDR3 spells CASSPAGDEQFF. CDR3 nucleotide sequence: TGTGCCAGCTCACCCGCGGGGGACGAGCAGTTCTTC. Filled out from reference TRBV18 and TRBJ2-1, the complete variable domain reads NAGVMQNPRHLVRRRGQEARLRCSPMKGHSHVYWYRQLPEEGLKFMVYLQKENIIDESGMPKERFSAEFPKEGPSILRIQQVVRGDSAAYFCASSPAGDEQFFGPGTRLTVL.

The V gene is TRBV18, the J gene TRBJ1-1, with 7 bases matching TRBD1. The germline V gene encodes CDR1 KGHSH and CDR2 LQKENI. The CDR3 spans 17 residues. After removal of 0 bases from V and 1 base from J, the junction contained 8 bases not matched to a gene. The DNA of the CDR3 is TGTGCCAGCTCACCACCGGGCCCACAGGGGAGGAACACTGAAGCTTTCTTT. This encodes CASSPPGPQGRNTEAFF.

In this sample, this clone turned up once. The chain combines TRBV24-1 with TRBJ2-1; 9 bases agree with TRBD2. The CDR3 is 19 residues long. Germline trimming cut 3 bases from V and 1 base from J; bases unmatched to any gene: 12. Germline loops: CDR1 KGHDR, CDR2 SFDVKD. The CDR3: CATSDPGWTSAESYNEQFF. CDR3 DNA: TGTGCCACCAGTGATCCCGGATGGACTAGCGCAGAGTCCTACAATGAGCAGTTCTTC.

The rearrangement links TRBV6-5 to TRBJ2-3; 9 bases line up with TRBD2. The CDR3 sequence is 14 residues long. The J segment lost 4 bases and the V segment lost 9 bases, leaving 8 bases of the junction unmatched. Germline V gene lookup returns CDR1 MNHEY and CDR2 SVGAGI. The CDR3 reads CASIPAGGSDTQYF. The DNA for the CDR3 is TGTGCCAGTATTCCAGCGGGAGGTTCAGATACGCAGTATTTT.

This chain links TRBV12-3 or TRBV12-4 with TRBJ1-1; D uncertain. This CDR3 comprises 13 residues. Trimming pared 2 bases from V and 0 bases from J, leaving 4 bases between. Here the CDR3 DNA reads TGTGCCAGCAGTTTAAAGCTGAACACTGAAGCTTTCTTT. Translation gives CASSLKLNTEAFF.

This rearrangement joins TRBV4-2 to TRBJ1-2; 11 nucleotides match TRBD1. V was pared by 3 bases and J by 1 base, with 13 bases of the junction left unmatched. This CDR3 is 19 amino acids long. Germline assignment: CDR1 LGHNA and CDR2 YNFKEQ. Here the CDR3 reads CASSHPRAGQGDFNYGYTF. DNA for the CDR3: TGTGCCAGCAGCCACCCAAGAGCGGGACAGGGGGATTTTAACTATGGCTACACCTTC.

This clone was detected only once. The chain has TRBV5-1 and TRBJ1-6; D call uncertain. Germline V gene lookup returns CDR1 SGHRS and CDR2 YFSETQ. The CDR3 runs to 12 residues. V lost 4 bases, J lost 7 bases, and 6 bases lay in between. CDR3 bases: TGCGCCAGCAGCCAGGAAAATTCACCCCTCCACTTT. Protein sequence: CASSQENSPLHF. The variable domain in full, completed from reference TRBV5-1 and TRBJ1-6, reads KAGVTQTPRYLIKTRGQQVTLSCSPISGHRSVSWYQQTPGQGLQFLFEYFSETQRNKGNFPGRFSGRQFSNSRSEMNVSTLELGDSALYLCASSQENSPLHFGNGTRLTVT.

The rearrangement links TRBV4-2 to TRBJ2-3, with a tentative D call TRBD1 (7 bases). The CDR3 sequence is 16 residues long. Germline values: CDR1 LGHNA, CDR2 YNFKEQ. V shed 4 bases and J shed 2 bases, with 16 bases lying between them. The CDR3: CASSLSGGTYTDTQYF. In nucleotides, the CDR3 is TGTGCCAGCAGCCTCTCAGGGGGGACTTACACAGATACGCAGTATTTT.

V and J are TRBV18 and TRBJ1-6, with 11 positions matching TRBD1. Per the germline V gene, CDR1 is KGHSH and CDR2 is LQKENI. The CDR3 length is 15 residues. V dropped 8 bases and J dropped 9; count of bases not matched to a gene: 9. The CDR3 DNA reads TGTGCCAGCACGAGGACAGGGGGCGAGGTTTCACCCCTCCACTTT. Translated: CASTRTGGEVSPLHF.

The rearrangement joins TRBV7-9 to TRBJ2-3, with a possible D match to TRBD2 (7 bases). CDR1 and CDR2 (germline): SEHNR, FQNEAQ (reference sequence). The CDR3 runs to 16 residues. Deletions cut 4 bases from V and 2 bases from J, with 16 bases between. The CDR3 sequence is CASSSGGGGATDTQYF. CDR3 coding DNA: TGTGCCAGCAGCTCGGGGGGCGGGGGAGCCACAGATACGCAGTATTTT.

The V and J genes are TRBV19 and TRBJ1-5; 9 bases align to TRBD1. This CDR3 spans 17 amino acids. Trimming removed 6 bases from V and 3 bases from J; junction bases left unmatched: 12. CDR1 is LNHDA and CDR2 is SQIVND in the germline V gene (reference sequence). CDR3 nucleotide sequence: TGTGCCAGTAGGTCCCTCGCCGGGACAGGGACCAATCAGCCCCAGCATTTT. As protein: CASRSLAGTGTNQPQHF. Using reference TRBV19 and TRBJ1-5 for the parts outside the CDR3, the full variable domain is DGGITQSPKYLFRKEGQNVTLSCEQNLNHDAMYWYRQDPGQGLRLIYYSQIVNDFQKGDIAEGYSVSREKKESFPLTVTSAQKNPTAFYLCASRSLAGTGTNQPQHFGDGTRLSIL.

This chain connects TRBV5-1 to TRBJ1-1; 9 bases map to TRBD1. CDR1 is SGHRS and CDR2 is YFSETQ in the germline V gene. The ends lost 5 bases at V and 4 bases at J; junction bases unmatched: 6. This CDR3 contains 14 residues. The CDR3 DNA reads as TGCGCCAGCAGGTCCGGGACAGGGTTCACTGAAGCTTTCTTT. As protein: CASRSGTGFTEAFF.

The chain employs TRBV9 and TRBJ1-2, with 10 bases matching TRBD1. Germline CDR1 is SGDLS and CDR2 is YYNGEE. V lost 2 bases and J lost 9; bases outside the gene matches: 7. This CDR3 has 14 amino acids. The CDR3 is CASSVGQGTGRYTF. CDR3 nucleotides: TGTGCCAGCAGCGTGGGACAGGGGACCGGGCGCTACACCTTC. The whole variable domain, remainder taken from reference TRBV9 and TRBJ1-2, is DSGVTQTPKHLITATGQRVTLRCSPRSGDLSVYWYQQSLDQGLQFLIQYYNGEERAKGNILERFSAQQFPDLHSELNLSSLELGDSALYFCASSVGQGTGRYTFGSGTRLTVV.

The chain has TRBV6-5 and TRBJ2-7; TRBD1 matches at 8 bases. CDR3 size: 14 residues. Germline V gene data show CDR1 as MNHEY and CDR2 as SVGAGI. The V and J ends lost 6 bases and 3 bases, in that order; junction bases with no gene match: 7. The CDR3 DNA reads as TGTGCCAGCAGCCCGGACAGGGTCCACTACGAGCAGTACTTC. This encodes CASSPDRVHYEQYF.

For this clone: An end of the junction differs from the germline gene, which may be a read error. The chain combines TRBV6-1 with TRBJ2-3, with 7 bases lining up with TRBD1. CDR1 and CDR2 (germline): MNHNS, SASEGT. The CDR3 has 15 residues. The CDR3 DNA is TGTGCCAGCCGTGATCGGACAGGTTTCACAGATACGCAGTATTTT. It is translated as CASRDRTGFTDTQYF.

The V gene is TRBV24-1, the J gene TRBJ2-7; D perhaps matches TRBD1 (5 bases). Trimming removed 10 bases at V and 5 bases at J, with 20 bases between. This CDR3 spans 14 amino acids. Germline CDR1 KGHDR, CDR2 SFDVKD. The CDR3 nucleotides are TGTGCCACGTTCCCCCCTCGCAGGGATCACGAGCAGTACTTC. The encoded protein is CATFPPRRDHEQYF.

CDR3 sequence reads: CASSLGDSVNQPQHF. CDR3 DNA: TGTGCCAGCAGCTTAGGGGACAGCGTCAATCAGCCCCAGCATTTT. The chain recombines TRBV7-2 with TRBJ1-5; 7 bases fit TRBD1. The ends lost 1 base at V and 3 bases at J; junction bases unmatched: 3. Germline loops: CDR1 SGHTA, CDR2 FQGNSA. CDR3 length: 15 amino acids. Variable domain in full (rest from reference TRBV7-2 and TRBJ1-5): GAGVSQSPSNKVTEKGKDVELRCDPISGHTALYWYRQSLGQGLEFLIYFQGNSAPDKSGLPSDRFSAERTGGSVSTLTIQRTQQEDSAVYLCASSLGDSVNQPQHFGDGTRLSIL.

The V gene is TRBV2, the J gene TRBJ1-1, with 7 bases that match TRBD1. CDR1 and CDR2 from the germline V gene are SNHLY and FYNNEI. V shed 6 bases and J 7 bases; nucleotides not matched to a gene: 5. The CDR3 has 12 residues. CDR3: CASRFGQVEAFF. The CDR3 bases are TGTGCCAGCAGATTCGGACAGGTTGAAGCTTTCTTT.

The CDR3 spells CASSTLLPTGGGYTF. CDR3 sequence (DNA): TGTGCCAGCAGTACCCTACTCCCCACGGGGGGTGGCTACACCTTC. The rearrangement joins TRBV27 to TRBJ1-2; perhaps TRBD1 as D (5 bases). The CDR3 runs 15 residues. Per germline, CDR1 MNHEY and CDR2 SMNVEV (reference sequence). V was clipped by 5 bases and J by 7 bases, with 20 bases between them.

This sequence joins TRBV3-1 (or the pseudogene TRBV3-2) and TRBJ1-1; TRBD1 matches at 7 bases. Looked up from germline, CDR1 is LGHDT and CDR2 is YNNKEL (reference sequence). This CDR3 comprises 14 residues. V shed 4 bases, J shed 2 bases, and the junction held 4 bases outside the gene matches. The CDR3 bases are TGTGCCAGCAGCCCGGGACAGCCCAACACTGAAGCTTTCTTT. It translates to CASSPGQPNTEAFF.

This chain joins TRBV6-5 and TRBJ2-3, with a possible D match to TRBD1 (6 bases). Trimming pared 1 base from V and 2 bases from J, leaving 10 bases between. CDR1 MNHEY and CDR2 SVGAGI come from the germline V gene. The CDR3 covers 15 residues. Here the CDR3 DNA reads TGTGCCAGCAGTTACTGGGGGCCCCTCACAGATACGCAGTATTTT. Its protein product is CASSYWGPLTDTQYF.

The J gene is TRBJ1-2, the V gene TRBV7-2, with D perhaps matching TRBD1 (6 bases). Germline V gene lookup returns CDR1 SGHTA and CDR2 FQGNSA. This CDR3 has 13 residues. V was cut by 5 bases and J by 4 bases, with 11 bases left in between. The CDR3 is CASSPGGLYGYTF. CDR3 sequence (DNA): TGTGCCAGCAGCCCTGGGGGCCTCTATGGCTACACCTTC.

V and J are TRBV6-5 and TRBJ1-4; D might be TRBD1 (5 bases). There are 14 residues in the CDR3. The germline CDR1 and CDR2 sequences are MNHEY and SVGAGI. V was clipped by 7 bases and J by 8 bases, with 17 bases between them. CDR3 loop: CASNLGAKGEKLFF. The CDR3, as DNA: TGTGCCAGCAACCTAGGGGCCAAAGGGGAAAAACTGTTTTTT.

The rearrangement uses TRBV6-6 and TRBJ1-1; possibly TRBD1 for D (5 bases). Trimming took 6 bases from V and 5 from J, leaving 7 bases between them. CDR1 and CDR2 from the germline V gene are MNHNY and SVGAGI (reference sequence). The CDR3 covers 11 residues. This CDR3 is CASSGGTEAFF. The CDR3 DNA follows: TGTGCCAGCAGCGGGGGGACTGAAGCTTTCTTT.

The chain joins TRBV5-4 to TRBJ2-2; no clear D gene. From germline, CDR1 is SGHNT and CDR2 YYREEE (reference sequence). V was clipped by 4 bases and J by 8 bases, with 12 bases between them. The CDR3 has 13 residues. The CDR3 nucleotides are TGTGCCAGCAGCACCCCGCTCGGTGGGGAGCTGTTTTTT. Encoded protein: CASSTPLGGELFF.

The V gene is TRBV18, the J gene TRBJ1-1; 10 positions match TRBD1. This CDR3 region has 17 residues. CDR1 is KGHSH, CDR2 LQKENI, per germline. J lost 4 bases, V lost 3 bases, and 11 bases had no gene match. CDR3 coding DNA: TGTGCCAGCTCACCGCGGACAGGGGGAGGGGAATTCACTGAAGCTTTCTTT. The encoded protein is CASSPRTGGGEFTEAFF.